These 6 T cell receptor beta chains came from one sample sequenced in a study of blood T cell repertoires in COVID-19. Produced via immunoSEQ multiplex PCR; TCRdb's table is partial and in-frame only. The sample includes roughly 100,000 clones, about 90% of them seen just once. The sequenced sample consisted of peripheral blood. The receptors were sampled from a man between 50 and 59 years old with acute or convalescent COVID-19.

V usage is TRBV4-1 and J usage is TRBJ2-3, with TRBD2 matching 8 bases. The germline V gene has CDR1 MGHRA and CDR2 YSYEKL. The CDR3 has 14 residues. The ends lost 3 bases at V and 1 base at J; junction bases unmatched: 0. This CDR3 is CASSQGLGTDTQYF. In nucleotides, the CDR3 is TGCGCCAGCAGCCAGGGACTAGGCACAGATACGCAGTATTTT.

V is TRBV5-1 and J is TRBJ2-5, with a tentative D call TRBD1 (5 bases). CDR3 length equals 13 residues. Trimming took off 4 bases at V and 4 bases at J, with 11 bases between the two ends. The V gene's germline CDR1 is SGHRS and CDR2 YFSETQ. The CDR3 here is CASSPQGLETQYF. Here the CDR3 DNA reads TGCGCCAGCAGCCCGCAGGGATTAGAGACCCAGTACTTC.

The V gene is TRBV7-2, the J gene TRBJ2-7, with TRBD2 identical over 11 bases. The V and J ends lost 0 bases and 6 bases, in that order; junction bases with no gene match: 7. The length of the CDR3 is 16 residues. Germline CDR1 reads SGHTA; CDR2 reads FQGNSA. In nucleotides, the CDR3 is TGTGCCAGCAGCTTAGCGCTGGTAGCGGGAGGGGTCGAGCAGTACTTC. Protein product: CASSLALVAGGVEQYF.

CDR3 nucleotide sequence: TGTGCCAGCAGAATTCGGACAGGGAATAGAGAGACCCAGTACTTC. This sequence encodes CASRIRTGNRETQYF. This sequence joins TRBV11-2 and TRBJ2-5, with 8 bases that match TRBD1. The V gene's germline CDR1 is SGHAT and CDR2 FQNNGV. Trimming cost V 6 bases and J 4 bases; bases outside gene matches: 10. The CDR3 consists of 15 residues.

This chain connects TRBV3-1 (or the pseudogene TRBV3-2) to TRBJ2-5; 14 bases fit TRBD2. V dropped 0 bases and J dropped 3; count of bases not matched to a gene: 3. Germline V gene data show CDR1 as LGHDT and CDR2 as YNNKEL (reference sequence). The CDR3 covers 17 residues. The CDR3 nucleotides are TGTGCCAGCAGCCAAGATAGGGGACTAGCGGGAGAAGAGACCCAGTACTTC. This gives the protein CASSQDRGLAGEETQYF.

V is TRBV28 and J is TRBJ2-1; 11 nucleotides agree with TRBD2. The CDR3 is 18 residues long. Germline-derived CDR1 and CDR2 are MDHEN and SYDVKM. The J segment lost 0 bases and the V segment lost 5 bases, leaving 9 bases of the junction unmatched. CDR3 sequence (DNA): TGTGCCAGCAGTCGCTTAGCGGGAGGGCCAAGCTCCTACAATGAGCAGTTCTTC. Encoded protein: CASSRLAGGPSSYNEQFF. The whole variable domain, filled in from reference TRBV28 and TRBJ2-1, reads DVKVTQSSRYLVKRTGEKVFLECVQDMDHENMFWYRQDPGLGLRLIYFSYDVKMKEKGDIPEGYSVSREKKERFSLILESASTNQTSMYLCASSRLAGGPSSYNEQFFGPGTRLTVL.